This T cell receptor beta chain was found in a study of cytomegalovirus exposure and HLA in healthy donors. Trimming left V 4 bases short and J 5 bases short, with 15 bases between. Germline V gene lookup returns CDR1 SGDLS and CDR2 YYNGEE. The CDR3 sequence is 14 residues long. Only in-frame clones appear in the TCRdb table, and some are missing; sequencing was by immunoSEQ multiplex PCR. The sample holds tens of thousands of clones; roughly 95% are singletons and the top ten take 2.5% to 3.5%. The TCR sequence derives from a woman younger than 35 in good health and CMV-seropositive. Material: PBMCs. The V gene is TRBV9, the J gene TRBJ1-1; D remains ambiguous. In nucleotides, the CDR3 is TGTGCCAGCAGCCCCCGTGGAGGGAAAACTGAAGCTTTCTTT. This encodes CASSPRGGKTEAFF. Together with reference TRBV9 and TRBJ1-1, the CDR3 gives the full variable domain: DSGVTQTPKHLITATGQRVTLRCSPRSGDLSVYWYQQSLDQGLQFLIQYYNGEERAKGNILERFSAQQFPDLHSELNLSSLELGDSALYFCASSPRGGKTEAFFGQGTRLTVV.